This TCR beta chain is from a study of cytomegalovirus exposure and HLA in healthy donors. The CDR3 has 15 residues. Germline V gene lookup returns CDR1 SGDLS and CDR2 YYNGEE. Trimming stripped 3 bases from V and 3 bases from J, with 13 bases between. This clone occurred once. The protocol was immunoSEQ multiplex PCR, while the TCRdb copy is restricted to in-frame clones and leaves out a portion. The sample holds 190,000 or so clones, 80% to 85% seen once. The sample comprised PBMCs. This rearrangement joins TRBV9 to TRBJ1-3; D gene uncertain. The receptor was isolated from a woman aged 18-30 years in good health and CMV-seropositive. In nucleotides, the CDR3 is TGTGCCAGCAGCGCTACAGACACCTATGGAAACACCATATATTTT. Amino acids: CASSATDTYGNTIYF.